This T cell receptor (beta chain) originates from a study of blood T cell repertoires in COVID-19 (dated by TCRdb to 2018 to 2021). Regarding the complete study: Collaborator samples came from the United States, Italy and Spain and covered acute and convalescent phases of COVID-19. A freely available public database, intended as a resource for researchers studying the immune response to SARS-CoV-2, is where the repertoires were released. Where available, HLA class I and class II types were obtained from metadata supplied by the sample provider rather than from assay-based typing. Nearly every sample came with metadata listing a de-identified subject ID, COVID-19 status, age in years and sex. Deeply sampled blood TCRbeta repertoires from subjects exposed to, actively infected with, or recovered from COVID-19 were included in the dataset. The prospective study material was composed of cDNA or gDNA derived from T cells, B-cell-depleted T cells, or PBMCs. Samples came from the ongoing ImmuneRACE study (first 160 participants) plus 1,254 subjects from 6 global collaborators.

TCRbeta CDR3 regions were amplified from genomic DNA using the immunoSEQ Assay, a bias-controlled multiplex PCR. Under the source paper's analysis protocol: The number of nucleated cells in each sample was estimated by amplification of reference gene primers within the assay. To quantify the absolute abundance of each unique TCRbeta CDR3 rearrangement, sequence reads were collapsed and filtered. Productive Simpson clonality was computed per sample as the square root of Simpson's diversity index over productive rearrangements. TCRdb holds this immuneACCESS table with in-frame rearrangements only. Some clones are missing; in checked studies, unresolved V genes explain under half, and the rest has no known cause. V, J and clone size reflect that table, while D and trimming were determined from the DNA. The table for this sample lists around 100,000 clones; about 86% of them were counted only once. Under 5.5% of the sample is held by the ten biggest clonotypes.

With respect to this clone: This receptor's antigen is unknown. The sample holds no much larger clone one base away, and base qualities are not on file.

Each collaborating institution followed its own protocols to collect whole blood in K2EDTA tubes. For TCRbeta analysis, collaborator samples were shipped as frozen whole blood, as isolated PBMCs, or as DNA extracted from either sample type. General study outcomes and caveats: Clinical and demographic metadata were provided uncurated, with the amount varying by source and participant.

The source material was peripheral blood. The TCR comes from a human donor in a cohort sampled during active COVID-19.

CDR3 reads: CASSAGDRGQETQYF. The bases read TGTGCCAGCAGCGCGGGTGACAGGGGACAAGAGACCCAGTACTTC. Recombination connected TRBV11-3 to TRBJ2-5, with 8 bases aligning to TRBD1. The germline V gene sets CDR1 to SGHNT and CDR2 to YENEEA. The CDR3 covers 15 residues, taking in both the cysteine and the phenylalanine. Left in the record is the CDR3 DNA by itself, 45 bases read in frame from the first base. V loses 5 bases at its end and J loses 2 bases; junction bases beyond the gene matches: 7.